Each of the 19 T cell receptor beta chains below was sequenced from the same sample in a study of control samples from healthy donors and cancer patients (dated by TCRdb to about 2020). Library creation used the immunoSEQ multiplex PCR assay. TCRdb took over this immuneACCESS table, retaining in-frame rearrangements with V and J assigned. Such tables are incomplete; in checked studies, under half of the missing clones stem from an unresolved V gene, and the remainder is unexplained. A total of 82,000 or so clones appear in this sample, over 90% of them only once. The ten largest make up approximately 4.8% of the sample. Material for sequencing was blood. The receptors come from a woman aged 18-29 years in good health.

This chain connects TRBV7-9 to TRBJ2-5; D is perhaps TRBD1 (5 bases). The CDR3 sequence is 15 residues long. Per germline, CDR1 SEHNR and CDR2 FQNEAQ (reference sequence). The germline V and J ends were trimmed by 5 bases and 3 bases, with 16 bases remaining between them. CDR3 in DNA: TGTGCCAGCAGCCGGCCGGGTCAGGGCAAAGAGACCCAGTACTTC. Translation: CASSRPGQGKETQYF.

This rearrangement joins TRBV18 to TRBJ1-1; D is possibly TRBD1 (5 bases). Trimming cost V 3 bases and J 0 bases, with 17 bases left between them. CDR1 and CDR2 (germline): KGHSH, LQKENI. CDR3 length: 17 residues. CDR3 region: CASSPMGQGYMNTEAFF. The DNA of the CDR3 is TGTGCCAGCTCACCTATGGGGCAAGGATACATGAACACTGAAGCTTTCTTT.

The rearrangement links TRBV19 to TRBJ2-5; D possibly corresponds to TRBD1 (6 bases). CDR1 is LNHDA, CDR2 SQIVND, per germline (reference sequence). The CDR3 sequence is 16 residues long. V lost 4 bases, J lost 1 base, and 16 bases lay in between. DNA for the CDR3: TGTGCCAGTAGTACGAGCGGATCAGGGGCCCAAGAGACCCAGTACTTC. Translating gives CASSTSGSGAQETQYF.

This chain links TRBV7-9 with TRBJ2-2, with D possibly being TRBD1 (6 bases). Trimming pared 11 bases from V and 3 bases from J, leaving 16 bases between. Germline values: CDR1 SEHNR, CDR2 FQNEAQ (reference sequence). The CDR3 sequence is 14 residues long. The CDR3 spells CAWDRQVHTGELFF. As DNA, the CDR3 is TGTGCCTGGGACCGACAGGTACACACCGGGGAGCTGTTTTTT. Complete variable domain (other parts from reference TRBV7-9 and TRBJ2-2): DTGVSQNPRHKITKRGQNVTFRCDPISEHNRLYWYRQTLGQGPEFLTYFQNEAQLEKSRLLSDRFSAERPKGSFSTLEIQRTEQGDSAMYLCAWDRQVHTGELFFGEGSRLTVL.

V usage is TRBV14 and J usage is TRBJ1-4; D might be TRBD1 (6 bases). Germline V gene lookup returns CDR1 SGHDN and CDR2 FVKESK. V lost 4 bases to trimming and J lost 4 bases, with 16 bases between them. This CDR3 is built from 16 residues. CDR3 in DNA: TGTGCCAGCAGCCGCCGACAGGTTACGCTTAATGAAAAACTGTTTTTT. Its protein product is CASSRRQVTLNEKLFF.

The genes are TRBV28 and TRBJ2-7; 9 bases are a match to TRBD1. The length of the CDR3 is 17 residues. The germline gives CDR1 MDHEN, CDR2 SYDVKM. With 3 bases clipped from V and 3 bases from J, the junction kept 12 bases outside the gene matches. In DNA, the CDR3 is TGTGCCAGCAGTTTGCCTGACAGGGGGACACGAATCTACGAGCAGTACTTC. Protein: CASSLPDRGTRIYEQYF.

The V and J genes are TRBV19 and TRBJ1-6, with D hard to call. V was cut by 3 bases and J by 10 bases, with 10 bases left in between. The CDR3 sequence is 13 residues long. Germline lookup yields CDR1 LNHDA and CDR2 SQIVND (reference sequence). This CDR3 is CASSMKEGSPLHF. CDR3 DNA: TGTGCCAGTAGTATGAAGGAGGGATCACCCCTCCACTTT.

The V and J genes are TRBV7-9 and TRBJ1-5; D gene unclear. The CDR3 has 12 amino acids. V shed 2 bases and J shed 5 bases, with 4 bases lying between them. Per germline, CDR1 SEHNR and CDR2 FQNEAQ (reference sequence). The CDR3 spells CASSLWDQPQHF. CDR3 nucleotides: TGTGCCAGCAGCTTATGGGATCAGCCCCAGCATTTT.

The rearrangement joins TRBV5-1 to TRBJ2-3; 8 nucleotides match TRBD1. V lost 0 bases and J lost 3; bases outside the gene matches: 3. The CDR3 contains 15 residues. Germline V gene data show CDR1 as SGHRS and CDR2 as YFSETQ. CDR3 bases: TGCGCCAGCAGCTTGGCTCAGGGGGCAACAGATACGCAGTATTTT. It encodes CASSLAQGATDTQYF.

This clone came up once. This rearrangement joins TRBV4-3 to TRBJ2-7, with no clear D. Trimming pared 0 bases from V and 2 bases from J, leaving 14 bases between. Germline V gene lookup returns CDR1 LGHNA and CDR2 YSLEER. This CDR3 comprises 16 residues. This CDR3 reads CASSQEVDGLPYEQYF. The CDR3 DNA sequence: TGCGCCAGCAGCCAAGAAGTAGACGGATTACCCTACGAGCAGTACTTC.

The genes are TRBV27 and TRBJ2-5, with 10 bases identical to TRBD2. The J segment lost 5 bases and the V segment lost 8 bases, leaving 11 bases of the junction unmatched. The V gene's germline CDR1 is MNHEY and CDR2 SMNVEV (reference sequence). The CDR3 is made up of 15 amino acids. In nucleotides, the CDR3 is TGTGCCAGCGGTTCTCCTAGCGGGAGTAGTGAGACCCAGTACTTC. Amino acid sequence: CASGSPSGSSETQYF.

The CDR3 spells CASSPFAVSGGITYEQYF. The CDR3 coding sequence is TGTGCCAGCAGCCCCTTTGCAGTTTCGGGGGGGATCACCTACGAGCAGTACTTC. The V call is TRBV6-2 or TRBV6-3, the J call TRBJ2-7; 8 positions match TRBD2. Trimming took 6 bases from V and 2 from J; bases not matched to a gene: 18. There are 18 residues in the CDR3. In germline, CDR1 is MNHEY, CDR2 SVGEGT.

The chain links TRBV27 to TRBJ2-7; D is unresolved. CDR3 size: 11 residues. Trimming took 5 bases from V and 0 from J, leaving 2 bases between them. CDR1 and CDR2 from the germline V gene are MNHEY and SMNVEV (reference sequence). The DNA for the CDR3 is TGTGCCAGCAGTAGCTCCTACGAGCAGTACTTC. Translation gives CASSSSYEQYF.

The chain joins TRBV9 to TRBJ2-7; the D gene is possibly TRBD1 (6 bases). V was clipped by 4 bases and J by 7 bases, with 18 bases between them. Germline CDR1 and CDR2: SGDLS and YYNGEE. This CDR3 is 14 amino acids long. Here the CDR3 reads CASSPGQALREQYF. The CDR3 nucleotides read TGTGCCAGCAGCCCGGGACAAGCCCTACGGGAGCAGTACTTC.

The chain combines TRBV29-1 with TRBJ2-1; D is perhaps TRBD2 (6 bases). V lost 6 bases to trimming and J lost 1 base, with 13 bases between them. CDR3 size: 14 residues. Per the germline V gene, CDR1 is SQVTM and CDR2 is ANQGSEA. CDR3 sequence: CSVMGLPSYNEQFF. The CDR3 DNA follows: TGCAGCGTAATGGGACTGCCGTCCTACAATGAGCAGTTCTTC.

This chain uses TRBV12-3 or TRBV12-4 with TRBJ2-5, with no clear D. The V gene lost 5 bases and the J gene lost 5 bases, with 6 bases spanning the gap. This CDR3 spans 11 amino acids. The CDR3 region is CASSPAETQYF. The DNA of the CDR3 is TGTGCCAGCAGTCCGGCGGAGACCCAGTACTTC.

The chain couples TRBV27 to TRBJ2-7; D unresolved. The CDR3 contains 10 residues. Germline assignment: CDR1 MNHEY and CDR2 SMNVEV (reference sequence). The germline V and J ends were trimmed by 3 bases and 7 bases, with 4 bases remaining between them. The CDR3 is CASSLWEQYF. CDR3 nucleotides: TGTGCCAGCAGTTTGTGGGAGCAGTACTTC.

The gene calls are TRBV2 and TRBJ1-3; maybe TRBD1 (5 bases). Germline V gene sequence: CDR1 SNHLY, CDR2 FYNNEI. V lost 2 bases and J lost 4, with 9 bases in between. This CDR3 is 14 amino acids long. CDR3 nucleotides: TGTGCCAGCAGTGAACCGGCAGGGGGAAACACCATATATTTT. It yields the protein CASSEPAGGNTIYF.

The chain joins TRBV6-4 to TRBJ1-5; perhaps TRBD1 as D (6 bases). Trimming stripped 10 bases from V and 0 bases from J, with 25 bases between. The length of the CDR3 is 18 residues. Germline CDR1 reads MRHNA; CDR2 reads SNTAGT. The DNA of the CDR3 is TGTGCCACCAAATGCCCCTCACGGGGGCAGGGTAGCAATCAGCCCCAGCATTTT. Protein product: CATKCPSRGQGSNQPQHF.